Each of the 18 T cell receptor beta chains below was sequenced from the same sample in a study of T cell responses to AZD1222 COVID-19 vaccine. The repertoire was sequenced with immunoSEQ multiplex PCR; TCRdb's copy has only in-frame clones and lacks some. The sample contains about 46,000 clones, 80% to 90% of which appear only once. Here the sequenced sample was peripheral blood, taken 28 days after the second AZD1222 dose. The source of these receptors is an adult who received the AZD1222 COVID-19 vaccine.

The J gene is TRBJ1-5, the V gene TRBV19, with D unclear. CDR3 length: 15 amino acids. The germline CDR1 and CDR2 sequences are LNHDA and SQIVND (reference sequence). Trimming removed 6 bases at V and 0 bases at J, with 12 bases between. CDR3 DNA: TGTGCCAGTAGAACAGTCTACTATAGCAATCAGCCCCAGCATTTT. Protein product: CASRTVYYSNQPQHF.

This chain links TRBV9 with TRBJ1-1, with D perhaps TRBD1 (6 bases). Per germline, CDR1 SGDLS and CDR2 YYNGEE. The CDR3 has 11 residues. Trimming took off 9 bases at V and 8 bases at J, with 14 bases between the two ends. CDR3 sequence reads: CAIGQRREAFF. CDR3 DNA sequence: TGTGCCATTGGACAGCGCCGGGAAGCTTTCTTT.

This sequence joins TRBV4-1 and TRBJ1-2; 10 nucleotides align to TRBD1. CDR1 MGHRA and CDR2 YSYEKL come from the germline V gene. V lost 2 bases and J lost 1; bases outside the gene matches: 4. The CDR3 runs 16 residues. CDR3 coding DNA: TGCGCCAGCAGCCAACCCGGGACAGGGGTTAACTATGGCTACACCTTC. Translated: CASSQPGTGVNYGYTF.

The V call is TRBV27, the J call TRBJ2-3; D is uncertain. Germline lookup yields CDR1 MNHEY and CDR2 SMNVEV (reference sequence). The CDR3 runs to 11 residues. Trimming cost V 3 bases and J 4 bases, with 2 bases left between them. This CDR3 is CASSLADTQYF. CDR3 DNA sequence: TGTGCCAGCAGTTTGGCAGATACGCAGTATTTT.

This sequence joins TRBV7-3 and TRBJ2-1, with 8 bases that match TRBD2. Germline CDR1 is SGHTA and CDR2 is FQGTGA. This CDR3 is built from 16 residues. Trimming took 4 bases from V and 0 from J; bases not matched to a gene: 5. As DNA, the CDR3 is TGTGCCAGCAGCTCCTCCGGGACTAGCTCCTACAATGAGCAGTTCTTC. Translated: CASSSSGTSSYNEQFF.

This clone was detected only a few times. The chain has TRBV2 and TRBJ1-2; no definite D call. Germline V gene data show CDR1 as SNHLY and CDR2 as FYNNEI. The CDR3 has 15 residues. Trimming took 0 bases from V and 4 from J, leaving 12 bases between them. CDR3 coding DNA: TGTGCCAGCAGTGAAGCGTCGACATATGTCTATGGCTACACCTTC. Its protein is CASSEASTYVYGYTF.

The V call is TRBV7-9, the J call TRBJ2-3; D unresolved. The V gene's germline CDR1 is SEHNR and CDR2 FQNEAQ (reference sequence). V shed 5 bases and J shed 2 bases, with 8 bases lying between them. The CDR3 contains 13 residues. CDR3 nucleotides: TGTGCCAGCAGCCCTCCATCCACAGATACGCAGTATTTT. Protein product: CASSPPSTDTQYF.

The gene calls are TRBV7-6 and TRBJ2-7, with no clear D. The V gene lost 0 bases and the J gene lost 6 bases, with 9 bases spanning the gap. There are 13 residues in the CDR3. The germline CDR1 and CDR2 sequences are SGHVS and FNYEAQ. The CDR3 region has the DNA TGTGCCAGCAGCTTAGCGGAGCGTAGCGAGCAGTACTTC. It codes for CASSLAERSEQYF.

Only one count was recorded for this clone. This sequence joins TRBV9 and TRBJ2-5, with a weak D call TRBD1 (5 bases). Per germline, CDR1 SGDLS and CDR2 YYNGEE. This CDR3 region has 14 residues. Trimming shortened V by 2 bases and J by 3 bases, and 11 bases separated the two germline ends. The CDR3 loop is CASSVYKGKETQYF. The CDR3 DNA follows: TGTGCCAGCAGCGTTTATAAGGGGAAAGAGACCCAGTACTTC.

J is TRBJ2-2 and V is TRBV5-1, with D perhaps TRBD1 (5 bases). Germline lookup yields CDR1 SGHRS and CDR2 YFSETQ. This CDR3 has 14 residues. Between the trimmed V and J ends, which lost 2 bases and 5 bases, there was a span of 10 bases. DNA for the CDR3: TGCGCCAGCAGCTTAGTGGGGCGGACCGGGGAGCTGTTTTTT. Protein sequence: CASSLVGRTGELFF.

V gene TRBV9 combines with J gene TRBJ2-7, with 8 bases matching TRBD1. The CDR3 is made up of 13 amino acids. Germline assignment: CDR1 SGDLS and CDR2 YYNGEE. The junction had 7 bases not matched to a gene; V was cut back by 7 bases and J by 4 bases. The CDR3 DNA reads TGTGCCAGCGGGACAGGAGTAACGTACGAGCAGTACTTC. It is translated as CASGTGVTYEQYF.

The chain employs TRBV5-1 and TRBJ2-2; D is possibly TRBD1 (5 bases). Germline CDR1 SGHRS, CDR2 YFSETQ. V lost 0 bases and J lost 0, with 9 bases in between. The CDR3 extends over 16 amino acids. The CDR3 nucleotides read TGCGCCAGCAGCTTGGTTACAGGAGCGAACACCGGGGAGCTGTTTTTT. This sequence encodes CASSLVTGANTGELFF.

V usage is TRBV3-1 (or the pseudogene TRBV3-2) and J usage is TRBJ2-5, with TRBD2 as a possible D gene (7 bases). The CDR3 runs to 15 residues. Germline CDR1 reads LGHDT; CDR2 reads YNNKEL (reference sequence). V was trimmed by 3 bases and J by 4 bases, leaving 15 bases between them. The CDR3 region is CASSQRGGGGETQYF. The CDR3 DNA reads as TGTGCCAGCAGCCAGAGGGGGGGAGGAGGAGAGACCCAGTACTTC.

This clone was counted a single time. The rearrangement links TRBV29-1 to TRBJ2-3, with 9 bases aligning to TRBD2. From germline, CDR1 is SQVTM and CDR2 ANQGSEA. The V and J ends lost 0 bases and 11 bases, in that order; junction bases with no gene match: 3. The CDR3 covers 12 residues. CDR3 protein: CSVEDLAGMQYF. CDR3 DNA sequence: TGCAGCGTTGAAGATCTAGCGGGGATGCAGTATTTT.

V and J are TRBV7-9 and TRBJ2-7, with 11 bases lining up with TRBD2. Trimming at V came to 7 bases and at J to 6 bases, leaving 5 bases not matched to a gene. The CDR3 covers 13 residues. Germline V gives CDR1 SEHNR, CDR2 FQNEAQ (reference sequence). The CDR3 sequence is CASTLAGGGEQYF. In nucleotides, the CDR3 is TGTGCCAGCACGCTAGCGGGAGGAGGCGAGCAGTACTTC. Variable domain in full (rest from reference TRBV7-9 and TRBJ2-7): DTGVSQNPRHKITKRGQNVTFRCDPISEHNRLYWYRQTLGQGPEFLTYFQNEAQLEKSRLLSDRFSAERPKGSFSTLEIQRTEQGDSAMYLCASTLAGGGEQYFGPGTRLTVT.

The chain employs TRBV5-8 and TRBJ1-5, with D possibly TRBD1 on 6 matching bases. Germline V gene sequence: CDR1 SGHTS, CDR2 YDEGEE. V lost 4 bases and J lost 1, with 9 bases in between. This CDR3 has 14 residues. The CDR3 nucleotides read TGTGCCAGCAGCGGTAGGGGGAGCAATCAGCCCCAGCATTTT. Translation: CASSGRGSNQPQHF.

The V call is TRBV5-1, the J call TRBJ1-2; D is unresolved. This CDR3 is 12 amino acids long. Germline V gene lookup returns CDR1 SGHRS and CDR2 YFSETQ. V was shortened by 0 bases and J by 8 bases, with 8 bases between the two germline ends. The CDR3 DNA follows: TGCGCCAGCAGCTTGGAAAACATGGGCTACACCTTC. It yields the protein CASSLENMGYTF.

The chain employs TRBV2 and TRBJ1-6, with D possibly TRBD1 on 5 matching bases. The CDR3 is 12 residues long. V was shortened by 3 bases and J by 14 bases, with 11 bases between the two germline ends. The V gene's germline CDR1 is SNHLY and CDR2 FYNNEI. The CDR3 spells CASSEERGALHF. CDR3 bases: TGTGCCAGCAGTGAGGAGAGGGGAGCCCTCCACTTT. Combining the CDR3 with reference TRBV2 and TRBJ1-6 gives the whole variable domain EPEVTQTPSHQVTQMGQEVILRCVPISNHLYFYWYRQILGQKVEFLVSFYNNEISEKSEIFDDQFSVERPDGSNFTLKIRSTKLEDSAMYFCASSEERGALHFGNGTRLTVT.